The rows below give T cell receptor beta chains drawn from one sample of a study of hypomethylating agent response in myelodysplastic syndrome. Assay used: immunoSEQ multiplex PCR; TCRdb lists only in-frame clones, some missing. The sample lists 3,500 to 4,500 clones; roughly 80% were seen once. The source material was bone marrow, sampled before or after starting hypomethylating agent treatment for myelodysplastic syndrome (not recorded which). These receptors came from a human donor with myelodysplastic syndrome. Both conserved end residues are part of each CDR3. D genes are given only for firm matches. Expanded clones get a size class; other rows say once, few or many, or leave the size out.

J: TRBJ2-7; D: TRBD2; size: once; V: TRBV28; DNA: TGTGCCAGCAGTTGGGGGGGGTACGAGCAGTACTTC; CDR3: CASSWGGYEQYF
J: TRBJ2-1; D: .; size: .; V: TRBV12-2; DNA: TGTGCAAGTCGCCACCCAGACAGGGATTACAATGAGCAGTTCTTC; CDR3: CASRHPDRDYNEQFF
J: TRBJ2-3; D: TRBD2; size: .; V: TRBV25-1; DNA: TGTGCCAGCAGTGGGATAGCGGGGGGGCCTAGCACAGATACGCAGTATTTT; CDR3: CASSGIAGGPSTDTQYF
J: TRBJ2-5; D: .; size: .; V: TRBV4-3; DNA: TGCGCCAGCAGCCAAGACTCGGGAGTAGAGACCCAGTACTTC; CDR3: CASSQDSGVETQYF
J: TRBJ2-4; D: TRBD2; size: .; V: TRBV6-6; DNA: TGTGCCAGCACCGATTGGACTAGGGGAAACATTCAGTACTTC; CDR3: CASTDWTRGNIQYF
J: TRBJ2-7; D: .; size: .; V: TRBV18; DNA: TGTGCCAGCTCACGGACTACGCCGATGGACGAGCAGTACTTC; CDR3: CASSRTTPMDEQYF
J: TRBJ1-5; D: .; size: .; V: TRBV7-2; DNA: TGTGCCAGCAGCTTAGTGGGCAGCAATCAGCCCCAGCATTTT; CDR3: CASSLVGSNQPQHF
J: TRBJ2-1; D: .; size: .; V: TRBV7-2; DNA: TGTGCCAGCACCGAATGGGGTCGGGGGTCGGTAAAGGCTGAGCAGTTCTTC; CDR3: CASTEWGRGSVKAEQFF
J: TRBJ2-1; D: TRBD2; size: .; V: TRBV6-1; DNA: TGTGCCAGCAGTGCACCACGGACTAGCGGGAGTCCTGAGCAGTTCTTC; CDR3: CASSAPRTSGSPEQFF
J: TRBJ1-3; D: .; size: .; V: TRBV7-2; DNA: TGTGCCAGCAGCTTACGATTCACGGGCTCTGGAAACACCATATATTTT; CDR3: CASSLRFTGSGNTIYF
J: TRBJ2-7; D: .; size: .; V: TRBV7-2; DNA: TGTGCCAGCAGCCTTCCAGGGTACGAGCAGTACTTC; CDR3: CASSLPGYEQYF
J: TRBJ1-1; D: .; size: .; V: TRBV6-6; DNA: TGTGCCAGCAGTTACTCTGGGACGGTGAACACTGAAGCTTTCTTT; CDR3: CASSYSGTVNTEAFF
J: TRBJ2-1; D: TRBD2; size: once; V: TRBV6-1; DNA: TGTGCCAGCATGGTGGCGGGAGGCCCGCCGGGTGAGCAGTTCTTC; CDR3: CASMVAGGPPGEQFF
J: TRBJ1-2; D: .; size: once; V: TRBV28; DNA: TGTGCCAGCAGTTTATCTCGCAGCTATGGCTACACCTTC; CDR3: CASSLSRSYGYTF
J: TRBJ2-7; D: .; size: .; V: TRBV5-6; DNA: TGTGCCAGCAGCCGGAAAAACTACGAGCAGTACTTC; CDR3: CASSRKNYEQYF
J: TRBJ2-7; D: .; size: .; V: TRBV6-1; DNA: TGTGCCAGCAGTGCGGGTGCCTACGAGCAGTACTTC; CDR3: CASSAGAYEQYF
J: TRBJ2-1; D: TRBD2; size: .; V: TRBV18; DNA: TGTGCCAGCTCAACAAGTAGCGGGAGGCTATACAATGAGCAGTTCTTC; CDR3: CASSTSSGRLYNEQFF
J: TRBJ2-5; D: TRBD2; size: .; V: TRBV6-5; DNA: TGTGCCAGCAGTTTGAGCGGGAATTTCCAAGAGACCCAGTACTTC; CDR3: CASSLSGNFQETQYF
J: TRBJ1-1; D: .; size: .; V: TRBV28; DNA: TGTGCCAGCAGTTCCCGTGGGAGGAACACTGAAGCTTTCTTT; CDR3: CASSSRGRNTEAFF
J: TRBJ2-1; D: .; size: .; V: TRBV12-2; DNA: TGTGCAAGTCGCTTATCCGGGACAGGGAAGGTTAATGAGCAGTTCTTC; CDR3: CASRLSGTGKVNEQFF
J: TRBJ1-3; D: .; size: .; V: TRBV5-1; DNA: TGCGCCAGCAGCTTGGGGAAGACAGATACGACCTCTGGAAACACCATATATTTT; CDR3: CASSLGKTDTTSGNTIYF
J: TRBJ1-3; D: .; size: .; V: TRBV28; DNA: TGTGCCAGCAGTTTATACCAAGTCGGTGGAAACACCATATATTTT; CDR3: CASSLYQVGGNTIYF
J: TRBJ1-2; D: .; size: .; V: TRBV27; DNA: TGTGCCAGCAGTCCGGGCCATGGCTACACCTTC; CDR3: CASSPGHGYTF